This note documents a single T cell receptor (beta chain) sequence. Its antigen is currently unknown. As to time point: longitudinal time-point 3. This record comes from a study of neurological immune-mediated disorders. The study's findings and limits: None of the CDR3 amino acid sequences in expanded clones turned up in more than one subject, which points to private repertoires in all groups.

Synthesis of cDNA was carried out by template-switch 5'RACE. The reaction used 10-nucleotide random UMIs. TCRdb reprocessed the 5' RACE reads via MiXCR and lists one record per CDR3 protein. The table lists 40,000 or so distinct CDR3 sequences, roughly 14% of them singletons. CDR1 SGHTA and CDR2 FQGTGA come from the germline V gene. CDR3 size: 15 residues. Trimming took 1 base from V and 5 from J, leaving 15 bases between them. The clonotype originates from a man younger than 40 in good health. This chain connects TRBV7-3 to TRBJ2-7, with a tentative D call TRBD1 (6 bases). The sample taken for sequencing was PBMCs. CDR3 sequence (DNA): TGTGCCAGCAGCTTAAGCCAGGGGCGCATCAACGAGCAGTACTTC. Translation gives CASSLSQGRINEQYF. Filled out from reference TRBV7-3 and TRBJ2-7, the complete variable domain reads GAGVSQTPSNKVTEKGKYVELRCDPISGHTALYWYRQSLGQGPEFLIYFQGTGAADDSGLPNDRFFAVRPEGSVSTLKIQRTERGDSAVYLCASSLSQGRINEQYFGPGTRLTVT.